The 8 T cell receptor beta chains presented below share a single source sample, sequenced in a study of shared clonotypes between healthy human individuals (dated by TCRdb to the early 2020s). Libraries were prepared through the immunoSEQ multiplex PCR assay. The immuneACCESS repertoire file appears here via TCRdb, limited to in-frame rearrangements. These files lack a portion of the clones; in checked studies, under half of the deficit traces to unresolved V genes, and the cause of the others is not known. The sample has a few hundred thousand clones on record, around 96% of them singletons. Around 0.32% of the sample comes from the top ten. The source material was memory CD8+ T cells sorted from blood. The sample's cell subset or site label is to be understood as: CD45RO+ cells pooled with CCR7-negative TemRA cells. These receptors originate from a man younger than 40 in good health.

This chain links TRBV7-3 with TRBJ2-7, with 7 bases fitting TRBD2. With 4 bases clipped from V and 5 bases from J, the junction kept 5 bases outside the gene matches. This CDR3 contains 13 residues. CDR1 SGHTA and CDR2 FQGTGA come from the germline V gene. CDR3 DNA sequence: TGTGCCAGCAGCTCCGTTGGGGGGGACGAGCAGTACTTC. Its protein is CASSSVGGDEQYF.

CDR3 in amino acids: CSVGLAGVYEQYF. The CDR3 bases are TGCAGCGTTGGATTAGCGGGAGTATACGAGCAGTACTTC. This sequence joins TRBV29-1 and TRBJ2-7; 9 bases align to TRBD2. The CDR3 is 13 amino acids. V dropped 4 bases and J dropped 4; count of bases not matched to a gene: 5. The germline V gene encodes CDR1 SQVTM and CDR2 ANQGSEA.

CDR3 DNA: TGCGCCAGCAGTGAAGGGGGTAGCGAGCAGTACTTC. This encodes CASSEGGSEQYF. This chain connects TRBV10-1 to TRBJ2-7, with a weak D call TRBD1 (6 bases). The V end was cut by 3 bases, the J end by 6 bases, with 9 bases between. Germline-derived CDR1 and CDR2 are WNHNN and SYGVQD (reference sequence). The CDR3 has 12 residues.

V is TRBV5-4 and J is TRBJ2-3; D is undetermined. From germline, CDR1 is SGHNT and CDR2 YYREEE (reference sequence). V was cut by 4 bases and J by 6 bases, with 15 bases left in between. This CDR3 comprises 14 residues. In DNA, the CDR3 is TGTGCCAGCAGCGAGATGGGTCCCGTTGATACGCAGTATTTT. This encodes CASSEMGPVDTQYF. Full variable domain (rest looked up from reference TRBV5-4 and TRBJ2-3): ETGVTQSPTHLIKTRGQQVTLRCSSQSGHNTVSWYQQALGQGPQFIFQYYREEENGRGNFPPRFSGLQFPNYSSELNVNALELDDSALYLCASSEMGPVDTQYFGPGTRLTVL.

V and J are TRBV4-1 and TRBJ2-4; possible D gene TRBD2, 6 bases. From germline, CDR1 is MGHRA and CDR2 YSYEKL. The CDR3 spans 18 residues. V dropped 3 bases and J dropped 0 bases, with 18 bases sitting between them. The CDR3 DNA reads TGCGCCAGCAGCCAGGGGAATAGCGGCTTCATAGCCAAAAACATTCAGTACTTC. Its translation: CASSQGNSGFIAKNIQYF.

The chain uses TRBV5-1 and TRBJ1-1; no clear D gene. The germline CDR1 and CDR2 sequences are SGHRS and YFSETQ. The CDR3 spans 15 residues. Trimming pared 1 base from V and 0 bases from J, leaving 10 bases between. The CDR3 DNA reads TGCGCCAGCAGCTTGAGGGCCCTAATGAACACTGAAGCTTTCTTT. As protein: CASSLRALMNTEAFF.

A word on this clone: Sequence at one end of the junction differs from germline and may be a read error. The rearrangement links TRBV19 to TRBJ1-3, with 8 positions matching TRBD1. Germline loops: CDR1 LNHDA, CDR2 SQIVND (reference sequence). This CDR3 has 16 residues. The CDR3 bases are TGTGCCAGTAGTCTAGACCCCCAGGGGGCGAGGGACACCATATATTTT. Translation: CASSLDPQGARDTIYF.

The genes are TRBV18 and TRBJ1-1; D is unresolved. Looked up from germline, CDR1 is KGHSH and CDR2 is LQKENI. The CDR3 is 10 amino acids. V was trimmed by 0 bases and J by 11 bases, leaving 4 bases between them. Here the CDR3 reads CASSPPRAFF. The CDR3 bases are TGTGCCAGCTCACCACCGAGGGCTTTCTTT.